This paragraph covers one T cell receptor (beta chain) sequence. Its antigen target is currently unknown. No quality values exist for individual bases; no much larger clone is one base distant. The treatment or condition label for this specimen denotes: live attenuated yellow fever vaccine strain. At each blood-draw timepoint, two biological replicates of bulk PBMCs were obtained. PBMCs were isolated from peripheral blood using a standard Ficoll-Paque protocol. TriZol was used to extract RNA from bulk PBMCs, from CD4 and CD8 fractions, and from dextramer-positive and dextramer-negative fractions. TCR cDNA was synthesized by 5'RACE template switching, which introduced a universal primer site and unique molecular identifiers. cDNA synthesis was primed from both the TCR alpha and TCR beta constant segments. Library amplification involved two PCR steps, and the second step added sample barcodes and sequencing adapters. Libraries were sequenced on Illumina HiSeq 2500 (2x100 bp) or NovaSeq (2x150 bp). In the source study's methods: MIGEC handled demultiplexing of reads and collapsing into UMI consensus sequences, while MiXCR performed V(D)J alignment. Vaccine-responding clonotypes were identified with edgeR using replicate PBMC samples, with FDR below 0.01 and a log2 fold change above 5 up to day 15 being required. Bulk clonotypes were assigned CD4 or CD8 identity according to which sequenced CD4 or CD8 repertoire held them at higher abundance. The raw public data were reprocessed by TCRdb itself: fastp quality trimming at Q25, MiXCR clonotype calling, in-frame beta chains only. Duplicate CDR3 protein sequences are folded into a single record with the most common DNA and genes. Here the V and J calls rest on TCRdb's processing, not on the authors' analysis. In all, the sample holds just under 600,000 distinct CDR3 sequences, and roughly 13% of those were seen once. About 14% of the sample belongs to the ten largest clones.

This sample was included in a study of T cells after yellow fever vaccination (dated by TCRdb to about 2019). With respect to the entire study: The SMART-Seq v4 Ultra Low Input RNA kit was used to prepare libraries from fractions with low cell numbers. Two healthy male donors, one aged 18 to 29 and one aged 30 to 40 years, made up the cohort. To follow T-cell clones before and after both primary and booster YFV17D yellow fever vaccination, bulk TCR alpha and beta repertoires underwent longitudinal sequencing. Blood samples were taken at several timepoints before and after primary and secondary immunization, and bulk PBMC replicates and cell subsets were isolated. What the work shows at the level of the full study, not this receptor alone: The study included only two donors, which limits how far the findings can be generalized. After the booster, most clones that had expanded after primary vaccination were detected again (approximately 96% of CD4 and around nine tenths of CD8), suggesting broad maintenance of memory. A small fraction of clonotypes showed up in both the CD4 and CD8 compartments, probably as a result of convergent recombination. Computational filtering was required because FACS-sorted repertoires could contain abundant contaminating clonotypes from the bulk population. Compared with the primary T-cell response, the secondary T-cell response was weaker but faster, peaking on day 5 rather than day 15.

V is reduced by 1 base and J by 1 base, leaving a spacing of 16 bases between them. For CDR1 and CDR2, the germline V gene lists LGHNA and YNFKEQ. The CDR3 sequence holds 17 residues, the cysteine and phenylalanine included. This entry keeps only the CDR3 DNA: 51 bases, framed from base 1. The receptor's source is a man aged 25-45 years who received the YFV17D yellow fever vaccine. The input for sequencing was PBMCs, taken on the day of the yellow fever booster vaccination. Rearrangement joined TRBV4-2 to TRBJ2-5; the D call could be TRBD1 or TRBD2, with each sharing 5 bases. For the CDR3, the sequence is CASSQVTGPRGQETQYF. The sequenced DNA: TGTGCCAGCAGCCAAGTTACGGGACCCCGGGGCCAAGAGACCCAGTACTTC.